Described below is a single T cell receptor beta chain sequence and its context. The data are from a study of blood T cell repertoires in COVID-19. Overall study context: Samples came from the United States, Italy and Spain, spanning acute and convalescent COVID-19. The cDNA or gDNA used as material had been derived from T cells, B-cell-depleted T cells, or PBMCs.

Authors' methods: Estimation of nucleated cell counts was performed using reference gene primer amplification. Produced via immunoSEQ multiplex PCR; TCRdb's table is partial and in-frame only. Clonal size and the V and J genes are those of that table, whereas D and trimming came from the DNA. The sample yields 220,000 or so clones, approximately 91% seen once. Losses at the gene ends were 6 bases for V and 5 bases for J; bases not matched to a gene: 4. The CDR3 has 15 amino acids. Germline V gives CDR1 SNHLY, CDR2 FYNNEI. The sequence was collected from a man aged 60 to 75 who had recovered from COVID-19. Material: peripheral blood. The chain uses TRBV2 and TRBJ2-2; 12 bases are a match to TRBD1. The DNA of the CDR3 is TGTGCCAGCAGGCGGGACAGGGGGCAAACCGGGGAGCTGTTTTTT. Amino acids: CASRRDRGQTGELFF. The full variable domain, rest sourced from reference TRBV2 and TRBJ2-2, is EPEVTQTPSHQVTQMGQEVILRCVPISNHLYFYWYRQILGQKVEFLVSFYNNEISEKSEIFDDQFSVERPDGSNFTLKIRSTKLEDSAMYFCASRRDRGQTGELFFGEGSRLTVL.